This T cell receptor beta chain comes out of a study of identical twins. About this clonotype: Antigen: not known.

TCRdb passed the 5' RACE reads through MiXCR, listing each CDR3 protein once. The sample consists of about 240,000 distinct CDR3 sequences, roughly 7.5% of them appearing once. The CDR3 extends over 14 amino acids. The V and J ends lost 1 base and 2 bases respectively, with 10 bases between them. CDR1 DFQATT and CDR2 SNEGSKA come from the germline V gene (reference sequence). Overall study findings and caveats: Beta out-of-frame sequences showed weaker excess sharing between twins. In cord blood, abundant beta clonotypes had fewer insertions; memory showed no trend.

A further study also used this sample, focusing on yellow fever vaccine responses in identical twins.

The receptor was isolated from a woman aged 18 to 35 in good health. The genes are TRBV20-1 and TRBJ2-3; D unclear. The sequencing input was CD8+ T cells sorted from blood. The CDR3 here is CSARVGLYTDTQYF. The CDR3, as DNA: TGCAGTGCTAGAGTTGGCCTGTACACAGATACGCAGTATTTT.